A selection of T cell receptor beta chains follows, all from one sample in a study of regulatory T cells in long-lasting Graves disease. TCRdb re-called the multiplex PCR reads through MiXCR, storing one row per CDR3 protein. This table has roughly 420,000 distinct CDR3 sequences, roughly 15% appearing once. These data were likewise used in another study, on T cells in Graves' hyperthyroidism and ophthalmopathy.

Sequenced here: peripheral blood mononuclear cells (PBMCs), sampled at new diagnosis, from a patient treated with antithyroid drugs. Receptors were obtained from a woman younger than 30 with Graves disease. Each CDR3 is given with its conserved first and last residue. Fields, in order: V gene, D gene, CDR3 length, clone size, J gene, CDR3 DNA, CDR3 protein. D genes are given only for firm matches. Not every row has a clone size; where given, it reads once, few, many or a size class.

v_call: TRBV5-1
d_call: NA
cdr3_length: 18
clone_size: NA
j_call: TRBJ2-1
cdr3_nt: TGCGCCAGCAGCTTGGTTGCTGTGGCGTGGGGCGCGTACAATGAGCAGTTCTTC
cdr3_aa: CASSLVAVAWGAYNEQFF

v_call: TRBV19
d_call: TRBD2
cdr3_length: 17
clone_size: NA
j_call: TRBJ2-1
cdr3_nt: TGTGCCAGTAGTCCGGGACTAGCGGGAGGGCAGAATCCTGAGCAGTTCTTC
cdr3_aa: CASSPGLAGGQNPEQFF

v_call: TRBV12-3/TRBV12-4
d_call: TRBD1
cdr3_length: 13
clone_size: few
j_call: TRBJ2-2
cdr3_nt: TGTGCCAGCAGCAGGGGGCGGGCCGGGGAGCTGTTTTTT
cdr3_aa: CASSRGRAGELFF

v_call: TRBV11-2
d_call: NA
cdr3_length: 16
clone_size: many
j_call: TRBJ1-2
cdr3_nt: TGTGCCAGCAGCCAAACAGGTCTTGGAGCTAACTATGGCTACACCTTC
cdr3_aa: CASSQTGLGANYGYTF

v_call: TRBV6-2/TRBV6-3
d_call: NA
cdr3_length: 16
clone_size: many
j_call: TRBJ2-1
cdr3_nt: TGTGCCAGCAGTTACTCTGGAGGGACGATCGAAAATGAGCAGTTCTTC
cdr3_aa: CASSYSGGTIENEQFF

v_call: TRBV4-1
d_call: NA
cdr3_length: 13
clone_size: NA
j_call: TRBJ1-5
cdr3_nt: TGCGCCAGCAGCCAAGCCAATGGACAGCCCCAGCATTTT
cdr3_aa: CASSQANGQPQHF

v_call: TRBV7-2
d_call: NA
cdr3_length: 15
clone_size: many
j_call: TRBJ1-1
cdr3_nt: TGTGCCAGCAGCTTAAAAGGGTCCCTGAACACTGAAGCTTTCTTT
cdr3_aa: CASSLKGSLNTEAFF

v_call: TRBV7-3
d_call: NA
cdr3_length: 13
clone_size: once
j_call: TRBJ2-1
cdr3_nt: TGTGCCAGCAGCCTTGGCCCCGACAGGACACGGTTCTTC
cdr3_aa: CASSLGPDRTRFF

v_call: TRBV5-1
d_call: NA
cdr3_length: 14
clone_size: many
j_call: TRBJ2-3
cdr3_nt: TGCGCCAGCAGCCCAGGACCGAGCACAGATACGCAGTATTTT
cdr3_aa: CASSPGPSTDTQYF

v_call: TRBV28
d_call: NA
cdr3_length: 17
clone_size: many
j_call: TRBJ1-5
cdr3_nt: TGTGCCAGCTGCACAACTACCTCCTCTTATAGCAATCAGCCCCAGCATTTT
cdr3_aa: CASCTTTSSYSNQPQHF

v_call: TRBV18
d_call: NA
cdr3_length: 16
clone_size: many
j_call: TRBJ2-2
cdr3_nt: TGTGCCAGCTCACGTCAAGAATTTCGGGGCACCGGGGAGCTGTTTTTT
cdr3_aa: CASSRQEFRGTGELFF

v_call: TRBV5-1
d_call: NA
cdr3_length: 16
clone_size: many
j_call: TRBJ2-7
cdr3_nt: TGCGCCAGCATCCAAGGGTCGGGACGCTACGCCTACGAGCAGTACTTC
cdr3_aa: CASIQGSGRYAYEQYF

v_call: TRBV18
d_call: NA
cdr3_length: 16
clone_size: many
j_call: TRBJ1-2
cdr3_nt: TGTGCCAGCTCACCCCAGAAGGGCACAGGAAACTATGGCTACACCTTC
cdr3_aa: CASSPQKGTGNYGYTF

v_call: TRBV3-1
d_call: TRBD2
cdr3_length: 15
clone_size: many
j_call: TRBJ2-3
cdr3_nt: TGTGCCAGCAGCCACCCGACTAGCCAGATGGATACGCAGTATTTT
cdr3_aa: CASSHPTSQMDTQYF

v_call: TRBV4-1
d_call: TRBD2
cdr3_length: 16
clone_size: NA
j_call: TRBJ2-2
cdr3_nt: TGCGCCAGCAGCCCCTCTGCGGGAGGGGACGCCGGGGAGCTGTTTTTT
cdr3_aa: CASSPSAGGDAGELFF

v_call: TRBV2
d_call: NA
cdr3_length: 16
clone_size: NA
j_call: TRBJ2-3
cdr3_nt: TGTGCCAGCAGTGGGGGGCTAGCGGACGTCACAGATACGCAGTATTTT
cdr3_aa: CASSGGLADVTDTQYF

v_call: TRBV11-1
d_call: TRBD2
cdr3_length: 15
clone_size: many
j_call: TRBJ2-7
cdr3_nt: TGTGCCAGCAGCACTGGGACTAGCGGGTCGTACGAGCAGTACTTC
cdr3_aa: CASSTGTSGSYEQYF

v_call: TRBV3-1
d_call: NA
cdr3_length: 15
clone_size: many
j_call: TRBJ1-1
cdr3_nt: TGTGCCAGCAGCCAAGATTTATTCTCGAACACTGAAGCTTTCTTT
cdr3_aa: CASSQDLFSNTEAFF

v_call: TRBV20-1
d_call: NA
cdr3_length: 12
clone_size: few
j_call: TRBJ1-2
cdr3_nt: TGCAGTGCTAGGTGGGGGGTCTCTGGCTACACCTTC
cdr3_aa: CSARWGVSGYTF

v_call: TRBV20-1
d_call: NA
cdr3_length: 15
clone_size: few
j_call: TRBJ2-3
cdr3_nt: TGCAGTGCTAGACCCACTATAGACCGCACAGATACGCAGTATTTT
cdr3_aa: CSARPTIDRTDTQYF

v_call: TRBV11-2
d_call: NA
cdr3_length: 17
clone_size: NA
j_call: TRBJ2-7
cdr3_nt: TGTGCCAGCAGCGACCCTCTGGTCGGAGGCATGATCTCCGAGCAGTACTTC
cdr3_aa: CASSDPLVGGMISEQYF

v_call: TRBV12-3/TRBV12-4
d_call: NA
cdr3_length: 14
clone_size: few
j_call: TRBJ2-1
cdr3_nt: TGTGCCAGCAGTTTACCGCCCAACAGGGATGAGCAGTTCTTC
cdr3_aa: CASSLPPNRDEQFF

v_call: TRBV29-1
d_call: TRBD2
cdr3_length: 12
clone_size: NA
j_call: TRBJ2-7
cdr3_nt: TGCAGCGTTGATGGACTAGGAGACGAGCAGTACTTC
cdr3_aa: CSVDGLGDEQYF

v_call: TRBV20-1
d_call: NA
cdr3_length: 14
clone_size: few
j_call: TRBJ2-2
cdr3_nt: TGCAGTGTTACGGGGGTCCTGATCGGCGGGGAGCTGTTTTTT
cdr3_aa: CSVTGVLIGGELFF

v_call: TRBV11-2
d_call: NA
cdr3_length: 15
clone_size: many
j_call: TRBJ2-2
cdr3_nt: TGTGCCAGCAGCTTAAGACGGCCCAACACCGGGGAGCTGTTTTTT
cdr3_aa: CASSLRRPNTGELFF

v_call: TRBV20-1
d_call: NA
cdr3_length: 14
clone_size: many
j_call: TRBJ2-7
cdr3_nt: TGCAGTGCTAGACCATTGACGACAACTGGCGAGCAGTACTTC
cdr3_aa: CSARPLTTTGEQYF

v_call: TRBV28
d_call: NA
cdr3_length: 14
clone_size: many
j_call: TRBJ1-1
cdr3_nt: TGTGCCAGCAGTTTTAATTGGAGGTACACTGAAGCTTTCTTT
cdr3_aa: CASSFNWRYTEAFF

v_call: TRBV7-9
d_call: NA
cdr3_length: 16
clone_size: many
j_call: TRBJ2-2
cdr3_nt: TGTGCCAGCAGCCCGATAGGCAGAGTAAACACCGGGGAGCTGTTTTTT
cdr3_aa: CASSPIGRVNTGELFF

v_call: TRBV29-1
d_call: NA
cdr3_length: 13
clone_size: many
j_call: TRBJ2-7
cdr3_nt: TGCAGCGTTGTTGATGCGGGAATTAGCGAGCAGTACTTC
cdr3_aa: CSVVDAGISEQYF

v_call: TRBV7-2
d_call: TRBD2
cdr3_length: 14
clone_size: many
j_call: TRBJ2-5
cdr3_nt: TGTGCCAGCAGCCCGCTAGCGGGAAAAGAGACCCAGTACTTC
cdr3_aa: CASSPLAGKETQYF

v_call: TRBV11-3
d_call: NA
cdr3_length: 13
clone_size: few
j_call: TRBJ1-3
cdr3_nt: TGTGCCAGCAGCTTTGCAGCTGGAAACACCATATATTTT
cdr3_aa: CASSFAAGNTIYF

v_call: TRBV7-3
d_call: NA
cdr3_length: 16
clone_size: many
j_call: TRBJ2-3
cdr3_nt: TGTGCCAGCAGCTTAAACGGCCGGACTTACACAGATACGCAGTATTTT
cdr3_aa: CASSLNGRTYTDTQYF

v_call: TRBV5-5
d_call: NA
cdr3_length: 12
clone_size: NA
j_call: TRBJ2-1
cdr3_nt: TGTGCCAGCAGCTTGACACTCAATGAGCAGTTCTTC
cdr3_aa: CASSLTLNEQFF

v_call: TRBV24-1
d_call: TRBD1
cdr3_length: 16
clone_size: few
j_call: TRBJ2-5
cdr3_nt: TGTGCCACCAGTGATGATGACAGGGGGCGAACGGAGACCCAGTACTTC
cdr3_aa: CATSDDDRGRTETQYF

v_call: TRBV20-1
d_call: NA
cdr3_length: 12
clone_size: few
j_call: TRBJ2-5
cdr3_nt: TGCAGTGCCGGGACATTTCAAGAGACCCAGTACTTC
cdr3_aa: CSAGTFQETQYF

v_call: TRBV9
d_call: NA
cdr3_length: 15
clone_size: few
j_call: TRBJ2-3
cdr3_nt: TGTGCCAGCAGCGACAAGGACAGTAGCACAGATACGCAGTATTTT
cdr3_aa: CASSDKDSSTDTQYF

v_call: TRBV12-3/TRBV12-4
d_call: TRBD1
cdr3_length: 17
clone_size: few
j_call: TRBJ2-3
cdr3_nt: TGTGCCAGCAGCCCCCCGACAGGGGGTATCGGCACAGATACGCAGTATTTT
cdr3_aa: CASSPPTGGIGTDTQYF

v_call: TRBV7-2
d_call: NA
cdr3_length: 14
clone_size: NA
j_call: TRBJ2-7
cdr3_nt: TGTGCCAGCAGCTCGACGGGACTGCGGTTCGAGCAGTACTTC
cdr3_aa: CASSSTGLRFEQYF

v_call: TRBV7-6
d_call: NA
cdr3_length: 14
clone_size: NA
j_call: TRBJ2-3
cdr3_nt: TGTGCCAGCAGCTCGACCGGTCGCACAGATACGCAGTATTTT
cdr3_aa: CASSSTGRTDTQYF

v_call: TRBV18
d_call: NA
cdr3_length: 16
clone_size: many
j_call: TRBJ2-7
cdr3_nt: TGTGCCAGCTCCCACAGGAGTAGGGATCAACCCTACGAGCAGTACTTC
cdr3_aa: CASSHRSRDQPYEQYF